Sequencing of this T cell receptor (beta chain) was carried out in a study of T cell repertoires in cytomegalovirus infection (dated by TCRdb to the late 2010s). At the level of the whole study: Recently identified HLA-C-restricted CMV epitopes, whose presentation resists viral immunomodulation, were targeted by peptide stimulations together with well-studied HLA-B-restricted epitopes. Donor HLA type was relevant to the analysis, as public TCR beta signatures indicated carriage of CMV infection together with the matching HLA type. Beyond this particular receptor, the publication reports: In both this cohort and an independent cohort of approximately 350 donors, the cumulative frequency of public TCR beta family members distinguished carriers of CMV infection plus the relevant HLA type. The ex vivo response was dominated by HLA-C-restricted CMV-specific TCR beta clonotypes, which also provided the single most frequent clonotype in two of eight donors.

The treatment or condition label of this sample denotes: in vitro stimulation with specific CMV peptide epitopes to enrich CMV-specific T cells. With regard to this clonotype: Its antigen has not been determined. No much larger clone is present one base from it, and per-base qualities are unavailable.

The data were produced on an Illumina HiSeq 1500. TCRdb's own reprocessing of the public reads used fastp at Q25 and MiXCR and kept productive beta chains. All rows with the same CDR3 protein become a single entry with the most common DNA and genes. For this sample the table gives 60,000 to 80,000 distinct CDR3 sequences, of which about 19% were detected only once. Over 65% of the sample is taken by the ten largest. The sample in question was CD8+ T cells from cultured PBMCs, obtained from culture after CMV antigen stimulation. This TCR was sampled from a human donor in good health (CMV status not recorded). Some clones in this sample may be carry-over from other donors' samples.

The nucleotide sequence is given as TGTGCCAGCAGTTTTGGCTTAAGCGGAGGCTATGGCTACACCTTC. This yields the protein CASSFGLSGGYGYTF. The V gene is TRBV12-3 or TRBV12-4 and the J gene is TRBJ1-2, with the D gene uncertain. The trim is 3 bases for V and 4 bases for J, with a gap of 15 bases between the germline ends. The CDR3 spans 15 residues, from the cysteine through the phenylalanine. Only the CDR3 portion is preserved as DNA: 45 bases, with reading frame beginning at the first base.